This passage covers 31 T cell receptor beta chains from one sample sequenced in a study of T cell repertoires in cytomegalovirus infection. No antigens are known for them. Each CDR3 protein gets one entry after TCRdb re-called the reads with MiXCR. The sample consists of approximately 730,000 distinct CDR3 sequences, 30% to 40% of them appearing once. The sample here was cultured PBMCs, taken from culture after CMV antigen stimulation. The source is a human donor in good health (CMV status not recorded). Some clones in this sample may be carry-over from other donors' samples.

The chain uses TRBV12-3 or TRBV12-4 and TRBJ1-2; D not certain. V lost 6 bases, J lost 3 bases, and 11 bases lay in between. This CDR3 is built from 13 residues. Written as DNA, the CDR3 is TGTGCCAGCAGATCCTACAGCGACTATGGCTACACCTTC. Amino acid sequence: CASRSYSDYGYTF.

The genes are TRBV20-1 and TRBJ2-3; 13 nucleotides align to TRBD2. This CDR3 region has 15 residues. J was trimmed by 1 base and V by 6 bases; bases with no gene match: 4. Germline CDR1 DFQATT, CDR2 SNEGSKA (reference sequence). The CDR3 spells CSAPGTSGGTDTQYF. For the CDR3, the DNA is TGCAGTGCCCCAGGGACTAGCGGGGGCACAGATACGCAGTATTTT.

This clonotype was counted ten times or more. The DNA of the CDR3 is TGTGCCAGCAGCTTAGGGGGGACAGGTTACTACGAGCAGTACTTC. Translation gives CASSLGGTGYYEQYF. This chain connects TRBV7-2 to TRBJ2-7, with 8 bases lining up with TRBD1. This CDR3 has 15 amino acids. V lost 1 base to trimming and J lost 3 bases; unmatched junction nucleotides: 5. Germline V gives CDR1 SGHTA, CDR2 FQGNSA.

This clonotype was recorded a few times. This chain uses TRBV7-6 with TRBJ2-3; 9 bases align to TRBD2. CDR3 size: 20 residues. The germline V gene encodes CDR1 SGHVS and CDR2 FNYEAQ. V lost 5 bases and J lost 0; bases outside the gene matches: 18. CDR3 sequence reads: CASSPLSGRLLGFSTDTQYF. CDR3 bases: TGTGCCAGCAGCCCACTCAGCGGGAGGCTCCTCGGTTTTAGCACAGATACGCAGTATTTT.

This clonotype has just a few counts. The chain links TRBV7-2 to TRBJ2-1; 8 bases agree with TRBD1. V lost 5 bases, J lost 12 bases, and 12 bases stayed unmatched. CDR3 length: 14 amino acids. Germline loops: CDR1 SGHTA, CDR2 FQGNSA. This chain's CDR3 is CASSIRDRKDGQFF. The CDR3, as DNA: TGTGCCAGCAGCATAAGGGACAGGAAAGATGGGCAGTTCTTC.

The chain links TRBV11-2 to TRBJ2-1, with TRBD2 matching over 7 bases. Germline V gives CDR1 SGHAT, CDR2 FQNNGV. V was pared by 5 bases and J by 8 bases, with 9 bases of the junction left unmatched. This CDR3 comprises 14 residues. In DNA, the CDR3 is TGTGCCAGCAGCGGGGGGGAGGTGGGCTATGAGCAGTTCTTC. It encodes CASSGGEVGYEQFF.

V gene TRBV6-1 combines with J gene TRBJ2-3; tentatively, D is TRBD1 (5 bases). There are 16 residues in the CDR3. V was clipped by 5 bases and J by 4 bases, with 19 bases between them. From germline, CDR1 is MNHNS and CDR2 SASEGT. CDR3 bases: TGTGCCAGCAGTAGAAGCAGGGAACTCAAGCCAGATACGCAGTATTTT. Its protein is CASSRSRELKPDTQYF.

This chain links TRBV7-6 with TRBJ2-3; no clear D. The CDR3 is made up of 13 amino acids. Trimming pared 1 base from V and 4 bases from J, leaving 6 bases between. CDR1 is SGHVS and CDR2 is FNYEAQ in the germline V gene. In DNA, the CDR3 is TGTGCCAGCAGCTTAGAGGTTGCAGATACGCAGTATTTT. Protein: CASSLEVADTQYF.

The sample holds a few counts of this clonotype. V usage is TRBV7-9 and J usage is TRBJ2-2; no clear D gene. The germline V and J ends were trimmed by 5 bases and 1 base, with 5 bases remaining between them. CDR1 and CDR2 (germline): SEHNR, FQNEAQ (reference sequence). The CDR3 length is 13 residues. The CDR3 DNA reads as TGTGCCAGCAGCACAGAGAACACCGGGGAGCTGTTTTTT. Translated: CASSTENTGELFF.

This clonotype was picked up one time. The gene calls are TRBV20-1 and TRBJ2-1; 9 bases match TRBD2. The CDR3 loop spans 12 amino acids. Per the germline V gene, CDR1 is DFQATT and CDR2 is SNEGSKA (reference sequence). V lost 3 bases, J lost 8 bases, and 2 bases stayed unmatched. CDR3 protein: CSASTSGYEQFF. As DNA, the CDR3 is TGCAGTGCTAGCACTAGCGGGTATGAGCAGTTCTTC.

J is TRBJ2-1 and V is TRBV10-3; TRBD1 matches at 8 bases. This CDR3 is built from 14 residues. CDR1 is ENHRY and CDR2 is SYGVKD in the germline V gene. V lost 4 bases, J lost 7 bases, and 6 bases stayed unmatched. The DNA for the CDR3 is TGTGCCATCAGTGTTAGGGACAGGCGGAATGAGCAGTTCTTC. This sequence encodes CAISVRDRRNEQFF.

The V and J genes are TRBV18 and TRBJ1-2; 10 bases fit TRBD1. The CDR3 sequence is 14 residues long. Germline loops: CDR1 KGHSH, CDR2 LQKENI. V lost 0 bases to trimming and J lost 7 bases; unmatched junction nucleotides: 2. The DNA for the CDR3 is TGTGCCAGCTCACCACCCGGGACAGGGGTTGGCTACACCTTC. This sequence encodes CASSPPGTGVGYTF.

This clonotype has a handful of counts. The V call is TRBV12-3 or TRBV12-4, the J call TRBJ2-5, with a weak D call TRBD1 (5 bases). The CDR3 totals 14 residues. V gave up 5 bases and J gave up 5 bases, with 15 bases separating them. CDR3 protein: CASSGGQGRETQYF. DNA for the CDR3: TGTGCCAGCAGTGGTGGGCAGGGCAGGGAGACCCAGTACTTC.

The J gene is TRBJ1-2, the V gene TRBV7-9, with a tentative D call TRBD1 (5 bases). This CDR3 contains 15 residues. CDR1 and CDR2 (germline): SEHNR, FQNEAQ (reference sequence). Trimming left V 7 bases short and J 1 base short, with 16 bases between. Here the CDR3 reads CASNRGSEINYGYTF. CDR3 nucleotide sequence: TGTGCCAGCAACCGGGGCAGCGAAATTAACTATGGCTACACCTTC.

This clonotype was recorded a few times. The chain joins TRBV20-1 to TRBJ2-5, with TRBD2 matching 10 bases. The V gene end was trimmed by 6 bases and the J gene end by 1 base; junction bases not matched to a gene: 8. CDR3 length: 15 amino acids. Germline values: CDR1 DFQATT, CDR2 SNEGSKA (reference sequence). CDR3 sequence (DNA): TGCAGTGCCTGGCGGGGACTAGCGAGCCAAGAGACCCAGTACTTC. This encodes CSAWRGLASQETQYF.

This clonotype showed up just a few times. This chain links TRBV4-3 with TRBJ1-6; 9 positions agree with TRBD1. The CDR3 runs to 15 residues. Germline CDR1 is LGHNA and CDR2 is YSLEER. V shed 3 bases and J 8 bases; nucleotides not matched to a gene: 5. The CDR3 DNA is TGCGCCAGCAGCCATGGACAGGGGATGGATTCACCCCTCCACTTT. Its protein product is CASSHGQGMDSPLHF.

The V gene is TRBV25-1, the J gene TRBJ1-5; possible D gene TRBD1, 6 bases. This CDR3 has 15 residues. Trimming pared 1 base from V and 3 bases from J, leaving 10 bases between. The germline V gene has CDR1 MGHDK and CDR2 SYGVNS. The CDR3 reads CASSESKGDNQPQHF. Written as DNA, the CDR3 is TGTGCCAGCAGTGAATCCAAGGGGGACAATCAGCCCCAGCATTTT.

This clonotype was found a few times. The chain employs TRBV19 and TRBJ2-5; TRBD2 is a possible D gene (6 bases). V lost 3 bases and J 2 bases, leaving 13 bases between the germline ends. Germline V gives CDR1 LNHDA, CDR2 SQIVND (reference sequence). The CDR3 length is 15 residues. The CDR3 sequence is CASSIGGVGQETQYF. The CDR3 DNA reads TGTGCCAGTAGTATCGGAGGGGTAGGTCAAGAGACCCAGTACTTC.

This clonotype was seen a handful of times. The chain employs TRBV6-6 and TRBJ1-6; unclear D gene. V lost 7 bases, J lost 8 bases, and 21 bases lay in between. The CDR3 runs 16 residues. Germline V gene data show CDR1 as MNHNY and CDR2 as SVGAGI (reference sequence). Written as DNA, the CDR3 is TGTGCCAGCACATTAGAAGTGGGATCCCGGGATTCACCCCTCCACTTT. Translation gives CASTLEVGSRDSPLHF.

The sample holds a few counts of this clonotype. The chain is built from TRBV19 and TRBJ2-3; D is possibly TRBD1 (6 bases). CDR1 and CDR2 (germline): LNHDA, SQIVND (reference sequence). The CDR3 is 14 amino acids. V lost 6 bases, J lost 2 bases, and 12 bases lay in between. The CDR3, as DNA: TGTGCCAGTAGATACAGGGTACCCACAGATACGCAGTATTTT. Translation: CASRYRVPTDTQYF.

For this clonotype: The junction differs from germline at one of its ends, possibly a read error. CDR3 in amino acids: CSARDPQGRANF. The CDR3 nucleotides are TGCAGTGCTAGAGACCCCCAGGGGAGGGCCAACTTC. The chain has TRBV20-1 and TRBJ2-5; possibly TRBD2 for D (7 bases). This CDR3 has 12 residues. The germline V gene has CDR1 DFQATT and CDR2 SNEGSKA (reference sequence).

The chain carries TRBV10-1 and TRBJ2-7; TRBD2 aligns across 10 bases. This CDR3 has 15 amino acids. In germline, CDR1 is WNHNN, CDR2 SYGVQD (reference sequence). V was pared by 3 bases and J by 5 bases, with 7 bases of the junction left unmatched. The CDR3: CASSDGGLAVDEQYF. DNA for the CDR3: TGCGCCAGCAGTGACGGAGGACTAGCGGTGGACGAGCAGTACTTC.

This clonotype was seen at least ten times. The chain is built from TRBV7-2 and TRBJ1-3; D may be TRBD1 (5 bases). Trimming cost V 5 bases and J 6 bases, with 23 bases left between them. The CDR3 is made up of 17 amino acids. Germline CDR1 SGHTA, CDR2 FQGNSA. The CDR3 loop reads CASSLHPGTIGQNTIYF. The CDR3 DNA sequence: TGTGCCAGCAGCCTCCACCCCGGGACCATCGGTCAAAACACCATATATTTT.

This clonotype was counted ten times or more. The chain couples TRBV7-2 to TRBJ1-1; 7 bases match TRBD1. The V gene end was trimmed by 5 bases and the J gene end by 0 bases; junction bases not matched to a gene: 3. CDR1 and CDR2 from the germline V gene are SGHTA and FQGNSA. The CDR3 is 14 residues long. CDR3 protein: CASSRGGVNTEAFF. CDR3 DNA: TGTGCCAGCAGCCGAGGGGGCGTGAACACTGAAGCTTTCTTT. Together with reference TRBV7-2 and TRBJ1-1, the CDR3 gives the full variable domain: GAGVSQSPSNKVTEKGKDVELRCDPISGHTALYWYRQSLGQGLEFLIYFQGNSAPDKSGLPSDRFSAERTGGSVSTLTIQRTQQEDSAVYLCASSRGGVNTEAFFGQGTRLTVV.

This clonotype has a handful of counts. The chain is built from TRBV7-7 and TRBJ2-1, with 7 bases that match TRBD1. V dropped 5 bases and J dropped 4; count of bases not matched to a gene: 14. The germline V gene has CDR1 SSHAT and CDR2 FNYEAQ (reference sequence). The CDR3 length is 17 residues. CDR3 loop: CASSPPGRDRAYNEQFF. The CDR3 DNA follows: TGTGCCAGCAGCCCTCCTGGTCGGGACAGAGCATACAATGAGCAGTTCTTC.

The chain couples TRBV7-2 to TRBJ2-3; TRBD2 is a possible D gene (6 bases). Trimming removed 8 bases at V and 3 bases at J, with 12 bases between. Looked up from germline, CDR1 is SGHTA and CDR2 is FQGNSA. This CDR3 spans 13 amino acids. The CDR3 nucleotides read TGTGCCAGCCGGGATGGGGGGACAGATACGCAGTATTTT. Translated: CASRDGGTDTQYF.

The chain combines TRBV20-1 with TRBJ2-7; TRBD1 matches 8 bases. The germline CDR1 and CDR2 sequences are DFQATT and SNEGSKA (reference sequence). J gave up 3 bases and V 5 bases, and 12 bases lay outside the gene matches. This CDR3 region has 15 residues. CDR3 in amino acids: CSAPPAGQGGYEQYF. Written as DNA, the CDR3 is TGCAGTGCTCCCCCGGCTGGACAGGGCGGCTACGAGCAGTACTTC.

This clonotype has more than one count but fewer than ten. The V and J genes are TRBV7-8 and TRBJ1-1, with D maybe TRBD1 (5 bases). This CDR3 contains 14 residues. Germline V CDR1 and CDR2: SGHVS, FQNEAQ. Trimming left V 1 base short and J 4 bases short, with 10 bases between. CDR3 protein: CASSLGRTPTEAFF. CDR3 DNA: TGTGCCAGCAGCTTAGGCCGGACACCCACTGAAGCTTTCTTT.

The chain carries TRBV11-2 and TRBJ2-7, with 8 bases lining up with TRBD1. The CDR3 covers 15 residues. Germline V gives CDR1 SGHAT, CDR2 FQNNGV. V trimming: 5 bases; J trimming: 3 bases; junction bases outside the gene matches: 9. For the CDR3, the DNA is TGTGCCAGCAGCAGGAATACAGGGGGTAACTACGAGCAGTACTTC. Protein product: CASSRNTGGNYEQYF. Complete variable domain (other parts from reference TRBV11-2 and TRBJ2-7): EAGVAQSPRYKIIEKRQSVAFWCNPISGHATLYWYQQILGQGPKLLIQFQNNGVVDDSQLPKDRFSAERLKGVDSTLKIQPAKLEDSAVYLCASSRNTGGNYEQYFGPGTRLTVT.

This CDR3 reads CASSLRGGSLQETQYF. The CDR3 region has the DNA TGTGCCAGCAGCTTACGTGGCGGGAGCCTACAAGAGACCCAGTACTTC. V and J are TRBV7-6 and TRBJ2-5, with TRBD2 matching over 7 bases. The CDR3 is 16 residues long. Trimming cost V 2 bases and J 2 bases; bases outside gene matches: 8. The germline V gene has CDR1 SGHVS and CDR2 FNYEAQ.

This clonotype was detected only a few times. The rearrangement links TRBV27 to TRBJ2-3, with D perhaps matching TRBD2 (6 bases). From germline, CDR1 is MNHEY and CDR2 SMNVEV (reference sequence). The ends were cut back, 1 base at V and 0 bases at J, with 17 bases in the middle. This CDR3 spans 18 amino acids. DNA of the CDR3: TGTGCCAGCAGTTTATTCGGGGGTCGCCCTTCTAGCACAGATACGCAGTATTTT. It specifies CASSLFGGRPSSTDTQYF.